This TCR beta chain originates from a study of T cell changes during pregnancy in multiple sclerosis. There are 16 residues in the CDR3. Germline V gives CDR1 SEHNR, CDR2 FQNEAQ (reference sequence). The junction had 3 bases not matched to a gene; V was cut back by 0 bases and J by 2 bases. Assay used: immunoSEQ multiplex PCR; TCRdb lists only in-frame clones, some missing. The sample lists around 60,000 clones; roughly 87% were seen once. The V gene is TRBV7-9, the J gene TRBJ1-2; 10 bases align to TRBD1. The clonotype comes from a female donor with multiple sclerosis, enrolled in a pregnancy study. The material sequenced was peripheral blood, taken in the first trimester of pregnancy. CDR3 DNA: TGTGCCAGCAGCTTAGCCCCGGGACAGGGGAACTATGGCTACACCTTC. As protein: CASSLAPGQGNYGYTF.